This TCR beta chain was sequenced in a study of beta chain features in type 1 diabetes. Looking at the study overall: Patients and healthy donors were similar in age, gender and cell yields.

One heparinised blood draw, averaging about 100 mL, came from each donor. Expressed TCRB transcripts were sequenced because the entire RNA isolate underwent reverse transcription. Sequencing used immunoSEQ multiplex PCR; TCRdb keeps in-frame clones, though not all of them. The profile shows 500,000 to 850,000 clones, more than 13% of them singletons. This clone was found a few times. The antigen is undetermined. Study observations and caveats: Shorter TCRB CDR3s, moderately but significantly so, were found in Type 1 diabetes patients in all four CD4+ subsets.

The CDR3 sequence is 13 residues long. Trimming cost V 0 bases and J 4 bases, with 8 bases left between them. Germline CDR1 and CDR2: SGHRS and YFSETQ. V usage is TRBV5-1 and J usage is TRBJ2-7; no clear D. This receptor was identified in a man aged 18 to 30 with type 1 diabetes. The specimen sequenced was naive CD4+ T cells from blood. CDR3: CASSLEQRYEQYF. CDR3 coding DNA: TGCGCCAGCAGCTTGGAACAGAGGTACGAGCAGTACTTC.